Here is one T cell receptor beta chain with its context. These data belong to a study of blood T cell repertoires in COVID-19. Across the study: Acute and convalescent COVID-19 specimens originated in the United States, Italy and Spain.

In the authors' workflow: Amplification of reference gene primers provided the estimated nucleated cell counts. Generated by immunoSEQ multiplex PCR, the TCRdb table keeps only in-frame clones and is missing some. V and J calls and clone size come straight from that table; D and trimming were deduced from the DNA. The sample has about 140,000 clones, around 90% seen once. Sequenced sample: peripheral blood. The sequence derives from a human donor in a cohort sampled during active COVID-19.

This CDR3 is CSVAGRAISEQYF. CDR3 DNA sequence: TGCAGCGTTGCTGGCAGGGCGATCTCCGAGCAGTACTTC. V and J are TRBV29-1 and TRBJ2-7; D is perhaps TRBD1 (5 bases). CDR1 is SQVTM and CDR2 is ANQGSEA in the germline V gene. The CDR3 runs 13 residues. V was trimmed by 4 bases and J by 6 bases, leaving 16 bases between them.